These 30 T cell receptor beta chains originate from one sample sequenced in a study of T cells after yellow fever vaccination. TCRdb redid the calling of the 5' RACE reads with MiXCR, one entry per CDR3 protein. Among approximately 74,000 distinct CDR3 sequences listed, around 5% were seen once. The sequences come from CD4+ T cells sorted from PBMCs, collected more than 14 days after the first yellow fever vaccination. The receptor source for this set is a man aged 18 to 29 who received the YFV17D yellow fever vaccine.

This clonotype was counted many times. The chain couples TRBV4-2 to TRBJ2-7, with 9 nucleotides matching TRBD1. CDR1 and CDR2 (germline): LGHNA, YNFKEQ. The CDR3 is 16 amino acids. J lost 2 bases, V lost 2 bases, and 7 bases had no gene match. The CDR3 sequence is CASSQRTGAVTYEQYF. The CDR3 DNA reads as TGTGCCAGCAGCCAAAGGACAGGGGCTGTCACCTACGAGCAGTACTTC.

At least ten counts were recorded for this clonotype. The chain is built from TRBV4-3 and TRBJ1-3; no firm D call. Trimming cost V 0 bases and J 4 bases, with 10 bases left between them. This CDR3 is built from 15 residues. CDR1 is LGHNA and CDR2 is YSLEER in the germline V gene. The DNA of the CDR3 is TGCGCCAGCAGCCAAGATATCATGTCAGGAAACACCATATATTTT. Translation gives CASSQDIMSGNTIYF.

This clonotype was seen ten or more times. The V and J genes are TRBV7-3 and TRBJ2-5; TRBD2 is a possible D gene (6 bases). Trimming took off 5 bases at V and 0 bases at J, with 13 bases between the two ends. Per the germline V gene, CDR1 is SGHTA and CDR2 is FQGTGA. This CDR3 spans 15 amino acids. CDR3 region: CASSRLGGNQETQYF. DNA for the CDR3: TGTGCCAGCAGCCGGCTTGGGGGGAACCAAGAGACCCAGTACTTC. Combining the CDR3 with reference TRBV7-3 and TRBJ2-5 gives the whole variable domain GAGVSQTPSNKVTEKGKYVELRCDPISGHTALYWYRQSLGQGPEFLIYFQGTGAADDSGLPNDRFFAVRPEGSVSTLKIQRTERGDSAVYLCASSRLGGNQETQYFGPGTRLLVL.

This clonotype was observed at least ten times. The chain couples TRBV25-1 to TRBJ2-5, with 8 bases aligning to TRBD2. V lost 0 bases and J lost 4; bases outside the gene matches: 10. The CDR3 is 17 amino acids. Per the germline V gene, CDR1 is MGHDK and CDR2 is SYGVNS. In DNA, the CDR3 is TGTGCCAGCAGTGAATACCCGGGGGGGCCCGATACAGAGACCCAGTACTTC. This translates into CASSEYPGGPDTETQYF.

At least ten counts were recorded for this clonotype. CDR3 DNA: TGCGCCAGCAACGATCCTAGCGGGGGCAAGACCCAGTACTTC. It specifies CASNDPSGGKTQYF. This chain joins TRBV5-1 and TRBJ2-5, with TRBD2 identical over 10 bases. Looked up from germline, CDR1 is SGHRS and CDR2 is YFSETQ. The V segment lost 6 bases and the J segment 6 bases; nucleotides outside the gene matches: 8. The CDR3 spans 14 residues. Filled out from reference TRBV5-1 and TRBJ2-5, the complete variable domain reads KAGVTQTPRYLIKTRGQQVTLSCSPISGHRSVSWYQQTPGQGLQFLFEYFSETQRNKGNFPGRFSGRQFSNSRSEMNVSTLELGDSALYLCASNDPSGGKTQYFGPGTRLLVL.

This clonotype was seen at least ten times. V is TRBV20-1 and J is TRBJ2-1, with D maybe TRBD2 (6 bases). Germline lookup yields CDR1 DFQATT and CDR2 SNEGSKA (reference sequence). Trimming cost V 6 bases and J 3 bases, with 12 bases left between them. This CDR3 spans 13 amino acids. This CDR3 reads CSAEAGSYNEQFF. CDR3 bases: TGCAGTGCCGAGGCGGGGAGCTACAATGAGCAGTTCTTC.

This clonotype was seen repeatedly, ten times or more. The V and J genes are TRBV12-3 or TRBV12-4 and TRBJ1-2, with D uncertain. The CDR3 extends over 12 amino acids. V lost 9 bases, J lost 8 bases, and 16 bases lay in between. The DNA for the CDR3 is TGTGCCAGTGGAATGGGGTGGGGAGGCTACACCTTC. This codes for CASGMGWGGYTF.

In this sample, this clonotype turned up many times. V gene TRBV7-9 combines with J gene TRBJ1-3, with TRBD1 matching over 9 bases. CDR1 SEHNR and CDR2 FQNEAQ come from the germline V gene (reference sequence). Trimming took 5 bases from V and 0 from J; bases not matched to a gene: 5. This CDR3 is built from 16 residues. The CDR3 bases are TGTGCCAGCAGCGACCGGGACAGGGTCTCTGGAAACACCATATATTTT. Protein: CASSDRDRVSGNTIYF.

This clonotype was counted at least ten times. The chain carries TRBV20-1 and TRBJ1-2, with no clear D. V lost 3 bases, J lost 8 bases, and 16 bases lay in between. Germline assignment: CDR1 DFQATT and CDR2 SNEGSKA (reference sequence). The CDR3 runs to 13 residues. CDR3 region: CSARDSSKVGYTF. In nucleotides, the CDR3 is TGCAGTGCTAGGGACTCCTCAAAGGTGGGCTACACCTTC.

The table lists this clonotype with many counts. CDR3 sequence (DNA): TGCGCCAGCAGCGAATGGGGGCAGAACACTGAAGCTTTCTTT. It encodes CASSEWGQNTEAFF. The gene calls are TRBV5-1 and TRBJ1-1, with D possibly being TRBD1 (6 bases). Germline CDR1 is SGHRS and CDR2 is YFSETQ. The CDR3 extends over 14 amino acids. V was clipped by 4 bases and J by 1 base, with 11 bases between them.

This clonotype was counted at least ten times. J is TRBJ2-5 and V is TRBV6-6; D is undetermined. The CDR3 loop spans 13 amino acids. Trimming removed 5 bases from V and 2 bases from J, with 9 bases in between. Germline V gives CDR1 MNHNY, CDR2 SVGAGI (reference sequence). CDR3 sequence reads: CASSPATQETQYF. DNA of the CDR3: TGTGCCAGCAGTCCGGCTACACAAGAGACCCAGTACTTC.

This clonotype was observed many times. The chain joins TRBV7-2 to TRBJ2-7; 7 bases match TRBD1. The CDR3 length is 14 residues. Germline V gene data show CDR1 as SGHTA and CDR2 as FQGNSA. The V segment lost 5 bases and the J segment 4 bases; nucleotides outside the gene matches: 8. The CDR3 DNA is TGTGCCAGCAGCCCCCGACAGGGAAGGTACGAGCAGTACTTC. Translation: CASSPRQGRYEQYF. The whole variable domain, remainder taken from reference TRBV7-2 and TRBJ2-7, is GAGVSQSPSNKVTEKGKDVELRCDPISGHTALYWYRQSLGQGLEFLIYFQGNSAPDKSGLPSDRFSAERTGGSVSTLTIQRTQQEDSAVYLCASSPRQGRYEQYFGPGTRLTVT.

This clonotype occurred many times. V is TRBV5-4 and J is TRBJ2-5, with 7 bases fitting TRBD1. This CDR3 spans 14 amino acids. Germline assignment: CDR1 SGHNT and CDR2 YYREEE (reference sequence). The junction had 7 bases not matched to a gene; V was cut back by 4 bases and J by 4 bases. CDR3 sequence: CASSRQGAVETQYF. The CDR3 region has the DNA TGTGCCAGCAGCAGACAGGGAGCGGTAGAGACCCAGTACTTC.

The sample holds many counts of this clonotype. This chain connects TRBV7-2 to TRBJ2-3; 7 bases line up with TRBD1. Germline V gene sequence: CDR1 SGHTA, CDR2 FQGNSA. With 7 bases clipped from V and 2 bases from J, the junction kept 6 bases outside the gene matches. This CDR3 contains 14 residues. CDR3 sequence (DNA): TGTGCCAGCACCGACAGGGTAAACACAGATACGCAGTATTTT. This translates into CASTDRVNTDTQYF.

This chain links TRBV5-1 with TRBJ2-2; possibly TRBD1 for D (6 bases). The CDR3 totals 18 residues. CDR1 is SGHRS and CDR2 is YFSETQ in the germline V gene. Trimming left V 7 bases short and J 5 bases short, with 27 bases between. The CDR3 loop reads CASRSQTGGVLPTGELFF. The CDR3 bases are TGCGCCAGCCGCTCCCAGACAGGCGGCGTCCTCCCAACCGGGGAGCTGTTTTTT.

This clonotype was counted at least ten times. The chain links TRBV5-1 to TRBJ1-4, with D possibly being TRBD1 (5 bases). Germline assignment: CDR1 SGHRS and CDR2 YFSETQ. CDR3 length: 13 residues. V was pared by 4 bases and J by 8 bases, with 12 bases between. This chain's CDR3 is CASSRAGNEKLFF. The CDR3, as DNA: TGCGCCAGCAGCAGGGCAGGGAACGAAAAACTGTTTTTT.

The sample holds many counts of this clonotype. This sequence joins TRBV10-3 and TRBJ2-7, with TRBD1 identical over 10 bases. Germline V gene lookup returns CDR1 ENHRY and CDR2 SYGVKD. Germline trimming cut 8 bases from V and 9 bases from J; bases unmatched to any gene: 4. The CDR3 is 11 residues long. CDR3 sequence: CAIGQGVVQYF. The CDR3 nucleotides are TGTGCCATCGGACAGGGGGTTGTGCAGTACTTC.

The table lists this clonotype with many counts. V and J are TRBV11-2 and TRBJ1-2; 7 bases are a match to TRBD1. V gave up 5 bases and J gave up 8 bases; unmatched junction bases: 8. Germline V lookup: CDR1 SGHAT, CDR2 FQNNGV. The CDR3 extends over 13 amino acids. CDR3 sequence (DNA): TGTGCCAGCAGCCCTGGGACAGCAAGGGGCTACACCTTC. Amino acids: CASSPGTARGYTF. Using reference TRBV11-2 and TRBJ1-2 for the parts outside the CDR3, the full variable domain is EAGVAQSPRYKIIEKRQSVAFWCNPISGHATLYWYQQILGQGPKLLIQFQNNGVVDDSQLPKDRFSAERLKGVDSTLKIQPAKLEDSAVYLCASSPGTARGYTFGSGTRLTVV.

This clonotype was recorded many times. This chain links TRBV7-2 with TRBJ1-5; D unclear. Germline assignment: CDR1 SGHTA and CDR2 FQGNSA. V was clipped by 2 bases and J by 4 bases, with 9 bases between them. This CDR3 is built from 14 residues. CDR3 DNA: TGTGCCAGCAGCTTATCCGGTTTGAATCAGCCCCAGCATTTT. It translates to CASSLSGLNQPQHF.

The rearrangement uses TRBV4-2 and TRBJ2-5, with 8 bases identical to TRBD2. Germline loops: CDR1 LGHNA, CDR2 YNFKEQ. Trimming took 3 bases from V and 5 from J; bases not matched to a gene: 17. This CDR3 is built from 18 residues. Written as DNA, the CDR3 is TGTGCCAGCAGCCATGCGATCCTATGCACTAGCGGACGGGAGACCCAGTACTTC. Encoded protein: CASSHAILCTSGRETQYF.

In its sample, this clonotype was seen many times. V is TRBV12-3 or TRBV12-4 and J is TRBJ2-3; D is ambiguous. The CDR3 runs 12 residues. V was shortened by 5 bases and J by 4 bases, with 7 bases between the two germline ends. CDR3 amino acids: CASSPRSDTQYF. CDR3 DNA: TGTGCCAGCAGTCCCCGGTCAGATACGCAGTATTTT.

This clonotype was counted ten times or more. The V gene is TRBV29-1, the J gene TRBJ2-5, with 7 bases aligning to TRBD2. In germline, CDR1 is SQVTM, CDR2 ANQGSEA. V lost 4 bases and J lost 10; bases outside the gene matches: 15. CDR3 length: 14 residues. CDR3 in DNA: TGCAGCGTTGCGAGGATAGCGGGCCCGAAGGGCCAGTACTTC. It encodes CSVARIAGPKGQYF. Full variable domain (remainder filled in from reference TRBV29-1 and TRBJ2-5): SAVISQKPSRDICQRGTSLTIQCQVDSQVTMMFWYRQQPGQSLTLIATANQGSEATYESGFVIDKFPISRPNLTFSTLTVSNMSPEDSSIYLCSVARIAGPKGQYFGPGTRLLVL.

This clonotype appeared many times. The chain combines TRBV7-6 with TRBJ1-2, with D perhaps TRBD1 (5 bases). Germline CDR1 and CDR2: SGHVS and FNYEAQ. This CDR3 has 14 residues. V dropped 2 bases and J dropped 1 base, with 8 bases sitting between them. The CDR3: CASSLTGRNYGYTF. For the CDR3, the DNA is TGTGCCAGCAGCTTAACAGGACGTAACTATGGCTACACCTTC.

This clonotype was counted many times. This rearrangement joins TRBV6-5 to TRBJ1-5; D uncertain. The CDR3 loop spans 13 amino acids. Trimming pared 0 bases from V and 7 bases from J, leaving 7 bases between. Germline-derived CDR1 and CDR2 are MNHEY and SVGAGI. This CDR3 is CASSYSRQQPQHF. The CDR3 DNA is TGTGCCAGCAGTTACTCGAGGCAACAGCCCCAGCATTTT.

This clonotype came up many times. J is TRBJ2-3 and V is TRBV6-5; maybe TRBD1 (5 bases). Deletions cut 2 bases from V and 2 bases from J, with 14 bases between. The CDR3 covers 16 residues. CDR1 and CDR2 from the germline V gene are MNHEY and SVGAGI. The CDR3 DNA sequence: TGTGCCAGCAGTTACCATGGCAGGGAATTCACAGATACGCAGTATTTT. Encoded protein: CASSYHGREFTDTQYF.

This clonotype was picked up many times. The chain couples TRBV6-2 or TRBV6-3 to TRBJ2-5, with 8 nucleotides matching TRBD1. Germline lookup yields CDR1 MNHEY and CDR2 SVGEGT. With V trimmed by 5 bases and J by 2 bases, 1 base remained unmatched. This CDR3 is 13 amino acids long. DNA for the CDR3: TGTGCCAGCAGTAGGGACAGGCAAGAGACCCAGTACTTC. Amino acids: CASSRDRQETQYF.

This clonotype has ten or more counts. The CDR3 bases are TGTGCCAGCAGCCAACCCGGGACTAGCGGCGGGGAGCTGTTTTTT. Residues: CASSQPGTSGGELFF. The chain employs TRBV3-1 and TRBJ2-2; 11 nucleotides line up with TRBD2. Germline V gene data show CDR1 as LGHDT and CDR2 as YNNKEL (reference sequence). V was pared by 2 bases and J by 7 bases, with 3 bases of the junction left unmatched. The CDR3 totals 15 residues.

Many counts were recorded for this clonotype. The CDR3 DNA reads TGTGCCAGCAGGATTGGGACGGGAGCTGTTAACTATGGCTACACCTTC. Translated, it gives CASRIGTGAVNYGYTF. The chain carries TRBV5-4 and TRBJ1-2, with D possibly matching TRBD1 (5 bases). This CDR3 comprises 16 residues. V was shortened by 5 bases and J by 1 base, with 18 bases between the two germline ends. Germline CDR1 is SGHNT and CDR2 is YYREEE (reference sequence).

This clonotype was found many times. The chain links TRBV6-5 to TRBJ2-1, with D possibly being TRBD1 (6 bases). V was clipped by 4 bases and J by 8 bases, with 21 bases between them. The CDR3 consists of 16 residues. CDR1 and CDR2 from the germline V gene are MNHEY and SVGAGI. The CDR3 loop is CASSSPGHLYGYEQFF. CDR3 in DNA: TGTGCCAGCAGTTCTCCGGGACACCTGTATGGATATGAGCAGTTCTTC.

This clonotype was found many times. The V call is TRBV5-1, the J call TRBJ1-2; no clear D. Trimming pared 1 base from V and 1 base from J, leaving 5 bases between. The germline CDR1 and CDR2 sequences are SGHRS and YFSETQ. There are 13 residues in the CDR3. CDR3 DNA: TGCGCCAGCAGCTTGTTGGGTAACTATGGCTACACCTTC. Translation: CASSLLGNYGYTF.